The rows below give T cell receptor beta chains drawn from one sample of a study of blood T cell repertoires in COVID-19. The data were produced by immunoSEQ multiplex PCR, yet TCRdb's version contains in-frame clones alone and is incomplete. The sample has about 310,000 clones, around 89% seen once; the top ten hold about 9.9%. Sequenced sample: PBMCs or T cells enriched from blood (not recorded which). The source is a middle-aged woman who had recovered from COVID-19. CDR3s include the opening cysteine and the closing phenylalanine or tryptophan. The D gene is left open where the match is weak. Some rows have no size entry. The others give once, few or many, or a class for an expanded clone.

CDR3	DNA	J	V	D	size
CASSSPPPGSTEAFF	TGTGCCAGCAGCTCTCCCCCCCCAGGTTCCACTGAAGCTTTCTTT	TRBJ1-1	TRBV6-5	-	-
CATSRGGTGEGDTEAFF	TGTGCCACCAGCAGAGGGGGGACAGGGGAGGGAGACACTGAAGCTTTCTTT	TRBJ1-1	TRBV24-1	TRBD1	-
CASSSGQLDNSPLHF	TGTGCCAGCAGCAGCGGACAGTTAGATAATTCACCCCTCCACTTT	TRBJ1-6	TRBV6-5	-	-
CASSFPGQVNEQFF	TGTGCCAGCAGCTTTCCCGGACAGGTCAATGAGCAGTTCTTC	TRBJ2-1	TRBV11-1	TRBD1	once
CATSRQDREYNEQFF	TGTGCCACCAGCAGGCAGGACAGGGAATACAATGAGCAGTTCTTC	TRBJ2-1	TRBV15	TRBD1	-
CASSPAPAYRLNTEAFF	TGTGCCAGCTCACCGGCCCCGGCATACAGGCTGAACACTGAAGCTTTCTTT	TRBJ1-1	TRBV18	-	-
CASSVKGSGSGGNEQFF	TGTGCCAGCAGCGTAAAGGGGAGCGGGAGTGGAGGCAATGAGCAGTTCTTC	TRBJ2-1	TRBV9	TRBD2	-
CASSLDGREGNTEAFF	TGTGCCAGCAGCTTAGATGGCAGGGAGGGTAACACTGAAGCTTTCTTT	TRBJ1-1	TRBV11-3	-	-
CASSQIAGGYNEQFF	TGTGCCAGCAGCCAAATAGCGGGGGGATACAATGAGCAGTTCTTC	TRBJ2-1	TRBV28	TRBD2	-
CASSQRGLAGANEQFF	TGCGCCAGCAGCCAAAGAGGGCTAGCGGGGGCCAATGAGCAGTTCTTC	TRBJ2-1	TRBV4-3	TRBD2	-
CASSLDRGMTDTQYF	TGTGCCAGCAGTTTAGACAGGGGGATGACAGATACGCAGTATTTT	TRBJ2-3	TRBV28	TRBD1	-
CASSLDNRDREQGNEQFF	TGTGCCAGCAGCTTAGATAACAGGGACAGGGAGCAAGGCAATGAGCAGTTCTTC	TRBJ2-1	TRBV11-3	TRBD1	-
CAIGLALQEQYF	TGTGCTATCGGACTAGCACTTCAAGAGCAGTACTTC	TRBJ2-7	TRBV12-5	TRBD2	-
CASSSRLNTGELFF	TGTGCCAGCAGCTCCCGACTCAACACCGGGGAGCTGTTTTTT	TRBJ2-2	TRBV11-1	-	-
CASSPPWEGYEQYF	TGTGCCAGCAGCCCCCCTTGGGAGGGCTACGAGCAGTACTTC	TRBJ2-7	TRBV7-9	TRBD2	-
CASSLAGTEQYF	TGTGCCAGCAGCTTAGCGGGGACTGAGCAGTACTTC	TRBJ2-7	TRBV7-9	-	-